A single T cell receptor beta chain is shown here with its context. Its antigen is not identified. Germline V gene lookup returns CDR1 MNHEY and CDR2 SMNVEV (reference sequence). The CDR3 is made up of 12 amino acids. Libraries were prepared by immunoSEQ multiplex PCR; TCRdb keeps only in-frame clonotypes and omits some of them. The profile covers more than 20,000 clones, with around four fifths appearing a single time and 34% taken by the ten largest. This specimen comes from a study of OX40 agonist ivuxolimab in advanced cancers. About the research overall: Ivuxolimab is an agonistic anti-OX40 (CD134) antibody, and patients were treated with it.

Study-level points and caveats: The mean number of expanded clones was higher in CD8+ T cells than in CD4+.

Sequences were derived from CD4+ or CD8+ T cells sorted from blood, sampled in a trial of the OX40 agonist ivuxolimab. The sequence derives from an adult with an advanced solid tumor such as melanoma, head and neck, liver or kidney cancer. The J gene is TRBJ2-5, the V gene TRBV27; D is ambiguous. Near its end, the DNA agrees better with TRBJ2-7, so the J call may be wrong. CDR3 coding DNA: TGTGCCAGCAGCCCCTCCTCCTACGAGCAGTACTTC. As protein: CASSPSSYEQYF.